Listed below are T cell receptor beta chains from one sample, sequenced in a study of blood T cell repertoires in COVID-19. Repertoires were generated with immunoSEQ multiplex PCR, while TCRdb's copy carries only in-frame clones and drops some. The sample shows around 110,000 clones, roughly 90% of them seen only once. The specimen was peripheral blood. The receptors shown here come from a man in his forties with acute or convalescent COVID-19. The CDR3 runs from the conserved cysteine through the conserved F or W. A D gene is named only where the DNA matches it firmly. Only part of the rows carry a size: once, few, many, or a class if the clone is expanded.

j_gene | v_gene | abundance | d_gene | CDR3nt | CDR3aa
TRBJ1-2 | TRBV28 | NA | TRBD1 | TGTGCCAGCAGCCACCGGGACAGGGTGGACGGCTACACCTTC | CASSHRDRVDGYTF
TRBJ2-3 | TRBV3-1/TRBV3-2 | NA | TRBD2 | TGTGCCAGCAGTCAAGGACTAGCGGGGGGTATTAAAACTGGTACGCAGTATTTT | CASSQGLAGGIKTGTQYF
TRBJ2-1 | TRBV21-1 | NA | NA | TGTGCCAGCAGCCGTGGTAGGGAGCCATACAATGAGCAGTTCTTC | CASSRGREPYNEQFF
TRBJ1-2 | TRBV4-2 | NA | TRBD1 | TGTGCCAGCAGCCAAACCGGGACAGGGGGCTCTCGTGGCTACACCTTC | CASSQTGTGGSRGYTF
TRBJ2-7 | TRBV5-4 | once | NA | TGTGCCAGCAGCCTCCGAGGGTCCTACGAGCAGTACTTC | CASSLRGSYEQYF
TRBJ2-7 | TRBV30 | NA | TRBD2 | TGTGCCTGGAGTCGCGGGAGGGCTTACGAGCAGTACTTC | CAWSRGRAYEQYF
TRBJ2-4 | TRBV6-1 | NA | TRBD2 | TGTGCCAGCAGTGGGACTAGTAGTGTGGCCAAAAACATTCAGTACTTC | CASSGTSSVAKNIQYF
TRBJ1-4 | TRBV7-2 | NA | NA | TGTGCCAGCAGCCCCAGACCAAACCGGGGTGAAAAACTGTTTTTT | CASSPRPNRGEKLFF
TRBJ2-5 | TRBV10-3 | NA | TRBD2 | TGTGCCATCAGTCAAAGCGGGGGTGGTTTAGCAGAGACCCAGTACTTC | CAISQSGGGLAETQYF
TRBJ2-7 | TRBV24-1 | once | TRBD1 | TGTGCCACCAGTCCCGGGACAGGGACCTACGAGCAGTACTTC | CATSPGTGTYEQYF
TRBJ2-2 | TRBV10-1 | few | TRBD2 | TGCGCCAGCAGCAGCGGGAGTAGGGGCGGGGAGCTGTTTTTT | CASSSGSRGGELFF
TRBJ2-2 | TRBV15 | NA | TRBD2 | TGTGCCACCAGCGGACGGGGACTAGCGGGAGGGGAGCTGTTTTTT | CATSGRGLAGGELFF
TRBJ1-2 | TRBV30 | NA | TRBD1 | TGTGCCTGGTCCGACAGGGGGGACTATGGCTACACCTTC | CAWSDRGDYGYTF
TRBJ2-1 | TRBV3-1/TRBV3-2 | once | TRBD2 | TGTGCCAGCAGCCAAGAGGCTAGCGGGTACAATGAGCAGTTCTTC | CASSQEASGYNEQFF
TRBJ2-7 | TRBV19 | NA | TRBD2 | TGTGCCAGTAGTACTAGCGGGAGGGGTTACGAGCAGTACTTC | CASSTSGRGYEQYF
TRBJ1-5 | TRBV12-1 | NA | NA | TGTGCCAGCAGCTCCTCTCGACACGATAGCAATCAGCCCCAGCATTTT | CASSSSRHDSNQPQHF
TRBJ2-1 | TRBV7-6 | NA | NA | TGTGCCAGCAGCCAGACCAGCCGGGACAAGAATGAGCAGTTCTTC | CASSQTSRDKNEQFF
TRBJ2-7 | TRBV19 | NA | TRBD2 | TGTGCCAGTAGTATTAGAGCGGGAGCCCCCGAGCAGTACTTC | CASSIRAGAPEQYF
TRBJ1-3 | TRBV23-1 | NA | NA | TGCGCCTCTAAGACAGGAGTGACTGGAAACACCATATATTTT | CASKTGVTGNTIYF
TRBJ1-5 | TRBV3-1/TRBV3-2 | NA | TRBD1 | TGTGCCAGCAGCCTCACATGGACAGGGGACAATCAGCCCCAGCATTTT | CASSLTWTGDNQPQHF
TRBJ1-2 | TRBV5-5 | NA | TRBD1 | TGTGCCAGCAGTTTTAGGACAGGGGGCTATGGCTACACCTTC | CASSFRTGGYGYTF
TRBJ2-1 | TRBV7-2 | NA | TRBD1 | TGTGCCAGCAGCTCTCAGGGACAGGACTACAATGAGCAGTTCTTC | CASSSQGQDYNEQFF
TRBJ2-5 | TRBV29-1 | NA | NA | TGCAGCGTGGGGACTCTCGGGGAGACCCAGTACTTC | CSVGTLGETQYF
TRBJ1-1 | TRBV5-1 | NA | NA | TGCGCCAGCAGGGAGGCCATGAACACTGAAGCTTTCTTT | CASREAMNTEAFF
TRBJ2-7 | TRBV30 | NA | NA | TGTGCCTGGAGTCGCGGCGGGATAACGGGAAACGAGCAGTACTTC | CAWSRGGITGNEQYF
TRBJ2-1 | TRBV7-2 | NA | TRBD2 | TGTGCCAGCAGCTTTAGCGGGGTAAGGGAGCAGTTCTTC | CASSFSGVREQFF
TRBJ2-1 | TRBV20-1 | NA | TRBD1 | TGCAGTGCTAGTAAGACAGGGTCGAGTGAGCAGTTCTTC | CSASKTGSSEQFF
TRBJ2-6 | TRBV10-3 | NA | NA | TGTGCCATCAGTGGCCGGGACACCCATAAGTCTGGGGCCAACGTCCTGACTTTC | CAISGRDTHKSGANVLTF
TRBJ1-2 | TRBV12-3/TRBV12-4 | NA | NA | TGTGCCAGCAGTTCCGGGACACGCTACGGCTACACCTTC | CASSSGTRYGYTF
TRBJ2-5 | TRBV7-8 | once | TRBD2 | TGTGCCAGCAGCATCTCCGGGGGGGCGGGCGAGACCCAGTACTTC | CASSISGGAGETQYF
TRBJ1-1 | TRBV30 | few | NA | TGTGCCTGGAGTCAATCGGGGGGATGGGGGACTGAAGCTTTCTTT | CAWSQSGGWGTEAFF
TRBJ2-5 | TRBV5-4 | NA | NA | TGTGCCAGCAGCCCGGGAGGGGGCGCGGGGGAGACCCAGTACTTC | CASSPGGGAGETQYF
TRBJ2-2 | TRBV6-2/TRBV6-3 | NA | TRBD2 | TGTGCCAGCAGTCAGGGACTAAACACCGGGGAGCTGTTTTTT | CASSQGLNTGELFF
TRBJ1-6 | TRBV7-2 | NA | TRBD1 | TGTGCCAGCAGCCCGACCCGGGGACAGGGAAGGTCCTATAATTCACCCCTCCACTTT | CASSPTRGQGRSYNSPLHF
TRBJ2-7 | TRBV5-1 | once | NA | TGCGCCAGCAGTCTCACGGGACACCTCTACGAGCAGTACTTC | CASSLTGHLYEQYF
TRBJ1-1 | TRBV6-5 | NA | NA | TGTGCCAGCAGTTACTCGAAGTTGGCGGTTTCAGCTTTCTTT | CASSYSKLAVSAFF
TRBJ2-7 | TRBV12-3/TRBV12-4 | few | TRBD1 | TGTGCCAGCAGTGTCAGGGGGCACTACGAGCAGTACTTC | CASSVRGHYEQYF
TRBJ1-2 | TRBV9 | NA | NA | TGTGCCAGCAGCCGCGACAGGCCTTATGGCTACACCTTC | CASSRDRPYGYTF
TRBJ2-7 | TRBV7-9 | once | NA | TGTGCCAGCAGCTCCGACAGAGGGCAGTACTTC | CASSSDRGQYF
TRBJ1-1 | TRBV5-1 | NA | NA | TGCGCCAGCAGCAGCGACGGATACACTGAAGCTTTCTTT | CASSSDGYTEAFF
TRBJ2-7 | TRBV20-1 | NA | NA | TGCAGTGCTCATAGCGGCTACGAGCAGTACTTC | CSAHSGYEQYF
TRBJ1-3 | TRBV7-2 | once | NA | TGTGCCAGCAGCTCTACGACAGGCTCTGGAAACACCATATATTTT | CASSSTTGSGNTIYF
TRBJ1-1 | TRBV12-3/TRBV12-4 | NA | NA | TGTGCCAGCAGTTTAAACAGGGCCACTGAAGCTTTCTTT | CASSLNRATEAFF
TRBJ1-6 | TRBV19 | NA | TRBD1 | TGTGCCACGTCTGACAGGGAACATTCACCCCTCCACTTT | CATSDREHSPLHF
TRBJ2-2 | TRBV7-9 | NA | NA | TGTGCCAGCAGAACAGACAGAACGAACACCGGGGAGCTGTTTTTT | CASRTDRTNTGELFF